This record concerns one T cell receptor beta chain sequence. Germline V lookup: CDR1 SGHDT, CDR2 YYEEEE. The CDR3 runs 13 residues. Trimming cost V 0 bases and J 2 bases, with 5 bases left between them. The method was immunoSEQ multiplex PCR; TCRdb's version includes in-frame clones alone and lacks a portion of them. The sample yields about 130,000 clones, roughly 92% seen once. This record comes from a study of control samples from healthy donors and cancer patients. This chain links TRBV5-6 with TRBJ1-2, with D possibly being TRBD1 (5 bases). Material: PBMCs. This clonotype originated in a man aged 80 or over with head and neck cancer. Here the CDR3 reads CASSLAGNYGYTF. The CDR3, as DNA: TGTGCCAGCAGCTTGGCAGGGAACTATGGCTACACCTTC. Complete variable domain (other parts from reference TRBV5-6 and TRBJ1-2): DAGVTQSPTHLIKTRGQQVTLRCSPKSGHDTVSWYQQALGQGPQFIFQYYEEEERQRGNFPDRFSGHQFPNYSSELNVNALLLGDSALYLCASSLAGNYGYTFGSGTRLTVV.